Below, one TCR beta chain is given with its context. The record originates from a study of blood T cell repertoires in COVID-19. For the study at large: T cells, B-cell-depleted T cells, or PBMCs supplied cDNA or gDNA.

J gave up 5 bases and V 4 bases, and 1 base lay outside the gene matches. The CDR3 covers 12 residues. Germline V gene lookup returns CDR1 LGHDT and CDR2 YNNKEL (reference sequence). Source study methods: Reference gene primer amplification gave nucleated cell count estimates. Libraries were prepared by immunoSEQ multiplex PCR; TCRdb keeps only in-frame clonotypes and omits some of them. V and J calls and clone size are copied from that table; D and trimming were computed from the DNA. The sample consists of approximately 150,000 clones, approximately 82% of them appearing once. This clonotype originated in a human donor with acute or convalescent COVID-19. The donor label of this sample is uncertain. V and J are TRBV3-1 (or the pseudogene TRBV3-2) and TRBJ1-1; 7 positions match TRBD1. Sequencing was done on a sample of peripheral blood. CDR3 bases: TGTGCCAGCAGCCTACAGGGGACTGAAGCTTTCTTT. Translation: CASSLQGTEAFF.